The next 20 T cell receptor beta chains were all read from a single sample in a study of cytomegalovirus exposure and HLA in healthy donors. The PCR had 60 Vbeta and 13 Jbeta primers. The repertoire was sequenced with immunoSEQ multiplex PCR; TCRdb's copy has only in-frame clones and lacks some. Here the sample spans about 94,000 clones, over 60% being singletons. Material: PBMCs. The receptors originated from a man between 25 and 39 years old in good health and CMV-seronegative.

The chain couples TRBV6-1 to TRBJ1-6, with 10 positions matching TRBD1. CDR3 length: 13 amino acids. Germline trimming cut 8 bases from V and 8 bases from J; bases unmatched to any gene: 3. The germline gives CDR1 MNHNS, CDR2 SASEGT. For the CDR3, the DNA is TGTGCCAGCCTGGACAGGGGGTATTCACCCCTCCACTTT. Translated: CASLDRGYSPLHF.

The V call is TRBV11-2, the J call TRBJ2-7, with 7 bases fitting TRBD1. The CDR3 length is 15 residues. J was trimmed by 2 bases and V by 3 bases; bases with no gene match: 7. Germline V gives CDR1 SGHAT, CDR2 FQNNGV. CDR3 coding DNA: TGTGCCAGCAGCTTCCCCGGACAGGCGACCTACGAGCAGTACTTC. Translating it yields CASSFPGQATYEQYF.

This clone was picked up a small number of times. The chain has TRBV25-1 and TRBJ2-1; 13 bases fit TRBD2. Germline CDR1 is MGHDK and CDR2 is SYGVNS. Trimming cost V 6 bases and J 6 bases; bases outside gene matches: 2. The CDR3 runs to 14 residues. This chain's CDR3 is CASRTSGGANEQFF. The CDR3 coding sequence is TGTGCCAGCAGAACTAGCGGGGGGGCCAATGAGCAGTTCTTC.

This chain links TRBV4-3 with TRBJ1-4; unclear D gene. Per germline, CDR1 LGHNA and CDR2 YSLEER. Trimming took 0 bases from V and 8 from J, leaving 13 bases between them. CDR3 length equals 15 residues. CDR3 region: CASSQEWEGLEKLFF. DNA of the CDR3: TGCGCCAGCAGCCAAGAATGGGAGGGCCTGGAAAAACTGTTTTTT.

This clone came up a few times. The rearrangement links TRBV5-4 to TRBJ2-2; 8 nucleotides match TRBD2. Germline CDR1 is SGHNT and CDR2 is YYREEE (reference sequence). The CDR3 sequence is 15 residues long. The trim removed 3 bases at V and 5 bases at J, leaving 6 bases unmatched. The CDR3 region is CASSSGLGRTGELFF. Written as DNA, the CDR3 is TGTGCCAGCAGCTCGGGACTAGGACGAACCGGGGAGCTGTTTTTT. The complete variable domain, with remaining parts taken from reference TRBV5-4 and TRBJ2-2, reads ETGVTQSPTHLIKTRGQQVTLRCSSQSGHNTVSWYQQALGQGPQFIFQYYREEENGRGNFPPRFSGLQFPNYSSELNVNALELDDSALYLCASSSGLGRTGELFFGEGSRLTVL.

The V gene is TRBV11-2, the J gene TRBJ1-2; 8 nucleotides align to TRBD1. Germline V gene sequence: CDR1 SGHAT, CDR2 FQNNGV. After removal of 3 bases from V and 6 bases from J, the junction contained 6 bases not matched to a gene. This CDR3 is 14 amino acids long. In DNA, the CDR3 is TGTGCCAGCAGCTTCAGGGGGCGGACTAATGGCTACACCTTC. It encodes CASSFRGRTNGYTF.

This clone has only a few counts. The chain joins TRBV27 to TRBJ2-7, with 8 bases matching TRBD1. The germline CDR1 and CDR2 sequences are MNHEY and SMNVEV (reference sequence). This CDR3 is built from 14 residues. The V segment lost 6 bases and the J segment 7 bases; nucleotides outside the gene matches: 11. The CDR3 nucleotides are TGTGCCAGCAGACCAACCGGGACAGGTTGGGAGCAGTACTTC. Amino acids: CASRPTGTGWEQYF.

To note about this clone: Other nucleotide sequences in the sample specify the same CDR3. The genes are TRBV5-1 and TRBJ2-3, with TRBD2 matching 9 bases. In germline, CDR1 is SGHRS, CDR2 YFSETQ. The CDR3 is made up of 20 amino acids. Trimming at V came to 2 bases and at J to 1 base, leaving 17 bases not matched to a gene. The CDR3 spells CASSFGWVAGVFLRTDTQYF. DNA of the CDR3: TGCGCCAGCAGCTTTGGGTGGGTAGCGGGAGTGTTTTTACGCACAGATACGCAGTATTTT. Full variable domain (rest looked up from reference TRBV5-1 and TRBJ2-3): KAGVTQTPRYLIKTRGQQVTLSCSPISGHRSVSWYQQTPGQGLQFLFEYFSETQRNKGNFPGRFSGRQFSNSRSEMNVSTLELGDSALYLCASSFGWVAGVFLRTDTQYFGPGTRLTVL.

The V gene is TRBV11-2, the J gene TRBJ2-7; possibly TRBD2 for D (6 bases). Trimming cost V 0 bases and J 3 bases, with 9 bases left between them. The CDR3 is made up of 14 amino acids. Germline V gene lookup returns CDR1 SGHAT and CDR2 FQNNGV. This CDR3 is CASSLEEGFYEQYF. The CDR3 region has the DNA TGTGCCAGCAGCTTAGAGGAGGGATTCTACGAGCAGTACTTC.

The rearrangement uses TRBV6-5 and TRBJ2-7, with D possibly TRBD1 on 6 matching bases. The CDR3 covers 15 residues. Germline CDR1 and CDR2: MNHEY and SVGAGI. Trimming took off 2 bases at V and 3 bases at J, with 14 bases between the two ends. CDR3 nucleotide sequence: TGTGCCAGCAGTTACGACGGACAGAATCACTACGAGCAGTACTTC. Translating it yields CASSYDGQNHYEQYF.

The rearrangement links TRBV18 to TRBJ2-5; D might be TRBD1 (6 bases). Trimming left V 2 bases short and J 1 base short, with 11 bases between. Germline CDR1 is KGHSH and CDR2 is LQKENI. The CDR3 runs to 15 residues. The CDR3 reads CASSPGGGFQETQYF. The CDR3 DNA sequence: TGTGCCAGCTCACCAGGGGGCGGCTTCCAAGAGACCCAGTACTTC.

This clone was seen a single time. J is TRBJ1-2 and V is TRBV4-3; D possibly corresponds to TRBD1 (5 bases). V shed 4 bases and J shed 6 bases, with 12 bases lying between them. Per the germline V gene, CDR1 is LGHNA and CDR2 is YSLEER. The CDR3 has 13 amino acids. The CDR3 region has the DNA TGCGCCAGCAGCCTGCGACAGAGTGATGGCTACACCTTC. The encoded protein is CASSLRQSDGYTF.

The J gene is TRBJ1-6, the V gene TRBV5-6, with a weak D call TRBD1 (6 bases). Germline V gene sequence: CDR1 SGHDT, CDR2 YYEEEE. There are 13 residues in the CDR3. V was shortened by 7 bases and J by 7 bases, with 12 bases between the two germline ends. This CDR3 reads CASDRGGNSPLHF. The CDR3 DNA reads as TGTGCCAGCGACCGGGGGGGCAATTCACCCCTCCACTTT.

The chain recombines TRBV10-1 with TRBJ2-1; D unclear. The CDR3 is 11 amino acids. The germline V gene has CDR1 WNHNN and CDR2 SYGVQD (reference sequence). Between the trimmed V and J ends, which lost 4 bases and 9 bases, there was a span of 7 bases. The CDR3 region has the DNA TGCGCCAGCAGTGGATCGGGTGAGCAGTTCTTC. It encodes CASSGSGEQFF.

The gene calls are TRBV2 and TRBJ2-2; 8 positions match TRBD2. V shed 5 bases, J shed 0 bases, and the junction held 5 bases outside the gene matches. Germline assignment: CDR1 SNHLY and CDR2 FYNNEI. This CDR3 has 16 amino acids. The CDR3 loop is CASSIYSGANTGELFF. The CDR3, as DNA: TGTGCCAGCAGTATATATAGCGGGGCGAACACCGGGGAGCTGTTTTTT. Together with reference TRBV2 and TRBJ2-2, the CDR3 gives the full variable domain: EPEVTQTPSHQVTQMGQEVILRCVPISNHLYFYWYRQILGQKVEFLVSFYNNEISEKSEIFDDQFSVERPDGSNFTLKIRSTKLEDSAMYFCASSIYSGANTGELFFGEGSRLTVL.

The gene calls are TRBV7-2 and TRBJ2-7, with D perhaps TRBD1 (5 bases). The CDR3 is 13 amino acids. From germline, CDR1 is SGHTA and CDR2 FQGNSA. The germline V and J ends were trimmed by 5 bases and 3 bases, with 11 bases remaining between them. In DNA form, the CDR3 reads TGTGCCAGCAGCGCAGTCGACAGCTACGAGCAGTACTTC. This codes for CASSAVDSYEQYF. The entire variable domain, with the rest obtained from reference TRBV7-2 and TRBJ2-7, is as follows: GAGVSQSPSNKVTEKGKDVELRCDPISGHTALYWYRQSLGQGLEFLIYFQGNSAPDKSGLPSDRFSAERTGGSVSTLTIQRTQQEDSAVYLCASSAVDSYEQYFGPGTRLTVT.

The chain uses TRBV7-2 and TRBJ1-4; D is perhaps TRBD1 (5 bases). Germline lookup yields CDR1 SGHTA and CDR2 FQGNSA. The V end was cut by 3 bases, the J end by 0 bases, with 11 bases between. CDR3 length: 16 residues. The CDR3 nucleotides are TGTGCCAGCAGCTTGGTCAGGGATGCAACTAATGAAAAACTGTTTTTT. Protein: CASSLVRDATNEKLFF.

The rearrangement uses TRBV2 and TRBJ2-1; possibly TRBD2 for D (5 bases). The CDR3 has 14 residues. Germline V gene lookup returns CDR1 SNHLY and CDR2 FYNNEI. In DNA, the CDR3 is TGTGCTTGCCTTTCGGGGATATCCTACAATGAGCAGTTCTTC. Translation gives CACLSGISYNEQFF. Combining the CDR3 with reference TRBV2 and TRBJ2-1 gives the whole variable domain EPEVTQTPSHQVTQMGQEVILRCVPISNHLYFYWYRQILGQKVEFLVSFYNNEISEKSEIFDDQFSVERPDGSNFTLKIRSTKLEDSAMYFCACLSGISYNEQFFGPGTRLTVL.

The gene calls are TRBV27 and TRBJ2-7; maybe TRBD1 (7 bases). The CDR3 is 14 residues long. Per germline, CDR1 MNHEY and CDR2 SMNVEV (reference sequence). Trimming shortened V by 5 bases and J by 8 bases, and 19 bases separated the two germline ends. Here the CDR3 reads CASSVRGQGGQQYF. The CDR3 DNA reads as TGTGCCAGCAGTGTACGGGGGCAGGGGGGTCAGCAGTACTTC.

The sample holds one count of this clone. V usage is TRBV6-1 and J usage is TRBJ2-3; 7 bases align to TRBD1. Germline V gene sequence: CDR1 MNHNS, CDR2 SASEGT. The CDR3 contains 13 residues. V lost 3 bases, J lost 14 bases, and 11 bases stayed unmatched. The CDR3 spells CASSDPRQGSRYF. For the CDR3, the DNA is TGTGCCAGCAGTGACCCCCGACAGGGTTCTCGGTATTTT.